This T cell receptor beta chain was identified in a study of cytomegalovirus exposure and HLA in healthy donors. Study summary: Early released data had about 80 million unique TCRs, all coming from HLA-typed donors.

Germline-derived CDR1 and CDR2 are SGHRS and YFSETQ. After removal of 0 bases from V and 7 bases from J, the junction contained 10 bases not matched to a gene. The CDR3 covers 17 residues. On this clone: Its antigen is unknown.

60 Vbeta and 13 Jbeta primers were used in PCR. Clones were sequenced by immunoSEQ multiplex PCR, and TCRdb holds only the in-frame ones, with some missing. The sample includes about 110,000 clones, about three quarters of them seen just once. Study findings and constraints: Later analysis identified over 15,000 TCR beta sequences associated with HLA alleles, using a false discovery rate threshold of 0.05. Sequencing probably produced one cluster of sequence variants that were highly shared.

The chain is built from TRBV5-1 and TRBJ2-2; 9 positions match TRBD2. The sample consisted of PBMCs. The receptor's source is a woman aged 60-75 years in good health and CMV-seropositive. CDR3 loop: CASSLAPSGNSGGELFF. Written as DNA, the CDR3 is TGCGCCAGCAGCTTGGCTCCTAGCGGGAATAGCGGCGGGGAGCTGTTTTTT. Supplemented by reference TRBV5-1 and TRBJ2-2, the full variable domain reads KAGVTQTPRYLIKTRGQQVTLSCSPISGHRSVSWYQQTPGQGLQFLFEYFSETQRNKGNFPGRFSGRQFSNSRSEMNVSTLELGDSALYLCASSLAPSGNSGGELFFGEGSRLTVL.